The 30 T cell receptor beta chains below all came from one sample that was sequenced in a study of blood T cell repertoires in COVID-19. TCRdb's copy holds only in-frame clones and misses some; the assay was immunoSEQ multiplex PCR. The table has roughly 300,000 clones, 80% to 90% seen once. Sequenced material: PBMCs or T cells enriched from blood (not recorded which). Receptors were obtained from a woman between 40 and 55 years old with acute COVID-19.

This chain connects TRBV4-3 to TRBJ2-1; 13 bases are a match to TRBD2. Germline V gene data show CDR1 as LGHNA and CDR2 as YSLEER. The CDR3 covers 15 residues. J was trimmed by 6 bases and V by 4 bases; bases with no gene match: 3. This CDR3 reads CASSRTSGGFNEQFF. The CDR3 DNA is TGCGCCAGCAGCCGGACTAGCGGGGGATTCAATGAGCAGTTCTTC.

The rearrangement links TRBV7-8 to TRBJ1-1, with TRBD1 identical over 9 bases. CDR1 and CDR2 from the germline V gene are SGHVS and FQNEAQ. This CDR3 region has 19 residues. V shed 4 bases, J shed 1 base, and the junction held 16 bases outside the gene matches. The CDR3 loop reads CASSSGPGTGRGGNTEAFF. The CDR3 coding sequence is TGTGCCAGCAGCTCCGGGCCCGGGACAGGGAGAGGAGGGAACACTGAAGCTTTCTTT.

V usage is TRBV6-2 or TRBV6-3 and J usage is TRBJ2-3; D not resolved. The CDR3 length is 13 residues. Germline loops: CDR1 MNHEY, CDR2 SVGEGT. The V end lost 3 bases, the J end lost 6 bases, and 10 bases lay between the germline ends. CDR3 sequence (DNA): TGTGCCAGCAGTTATGGCCCTTGGGATACGCAGTATTTT. Amino acids: CASSYGPWDTQYF.

V and J are TRBV5-1 and TRBJ2-1; 8 bases align to TRBD2. The CDR3 consists of 17 residues. The J segment lost 5 bases and the V segment lost 3 bases, leaving 13 bases of the junction unmatched. From germline, CDR1 is SGHRS and CDR2 YFSETQ. The CDR3 DNA reads TGCGCCAGCAGCTATGGTTACGGGGGGGCAGAGAACAATGAGCAGTTCTTC. Translated, it gives CASSYGYGGAENNEQFF.

V gene TRBV27 combines with J gene TRBJ2-3; 7 nucleotides line up with TRBD2. The CDR3 has 17 amino acids. Germline V gives CDR1 MNHEY, CDR2 SMNVEV (reference sequence). Losses at the gene ends were 8 bases for V and 0 bases for J; bases not matched to a gene: 14. The chain's CDR3 is CASCRTSFFSSTDTQYF. The CDR3 DNA reads TGTGCCAGCTGCCGGACTAGTTTTTTTTCTAGCACAGATACGCAGTATTTT.

The V gene is TRBV4-2, the J gene TRBJ2-3; D call uncertain. CDR1 and CDR2 from the germline V gene are LGHNA and YNFKEQ. This CDR3 spans 13 amino acids. V was shortened by 1 base and J by 3 bases, with 5 bases between the two germline ends. The CDR3 loop is CASSQVRTDTQYF. The CDR3 DNA is TGTGCCAGCAGCCAAGTTCGTACAGATACGCAGTATTTT.

This clone was seen a handful of times. The chain joins TRBV6-5 to TRBJ1-1; D is unclear. Trimming shortened V by 7 bases and J by 0 bases, and 9 bases separated the two germline ends. The CDR3 runs 13 residues. Germline assignment: CDR1 MNHEY and CDR2 SVGAGI. The CDR3 DNA reads as TGTGCCAGCAACAATCCGATGAACACTGAAGCTTTCTTT. Amino acid sequence: CASNNPMNTEAFF.

The chain is built from TRBV7-6 and TRBJ2-6, with 7 bases fitting TRBD2. The CDR3 runs to 20 residues. Per germline, CDR1 SGHVS and CDR2 FNYEAQ. With 7 bases clipped from V and 0 bases from J, the junction kept 18 bases outside the gene matches. The CDR3 DNA is TGTGCCAGCACCTATAATCCCCGGGAGGCAGCCGACTCTGGGGCCAACGTCCTGACTTTC. It codes for CASTYNPREAADSGANVLTF.

The chain joins TRBV6-2 or TRBV6-3 to TRBJ2-5, with 12 bases aligning to TRBD2. J lost 3 bases, V lost 2 bases, and 13 bases had no gene match. CDR1 is MNHEY, CDR2 SVGEGT, per germline. This CDR3 is 19 amino acids long. The CDR3 region has the DNA TGTGCCAGCAGTTACCCGACTAGCGGGAGATGGTTTGAAAAAGAGACCCAGTACTTC. Translated, it gives CASSYPTSGRWFEKETQYF.

The chain uses TRBV19 and TRBJ2-5; D may be TRBD1 (5 bases). The CDR3 spans 12 residues. Germline assignment: CDR1 LNHDA and CDR2 SQIVND (reference sequence). Trimming took off 6 bases at V and 4 bases at J, with 9 bases between the two ends. CDR3 amino acids: CASSQGAETQYF. In DNA, the CDR3 is TGTGCCAGTAGCCAAGGGGCAGAGACCCAGTACTTC.

This sequence joins TRBV6-5 and TRBJ1-5; 8 nucleotides match TRBD1. Trimming removed 7 bases from V and 3 bases from J; junction bases left unmatched: 5. The CDR3 extends over 14 amino acids. CDR1 and CDR2 from the germline V gene are MNHEY and SVGAGI. The CDR3 DNA sequence: TGTGCCAGCAAACGACAGGGGTCCAATCAGCCCCAGCATTTT. This encodes CASKRQGSNQPQHF.

This rearrangement joins TRBV5-6 to TRBJ2-3; perhaps TRBD1 as D (6 bases). The CDR3 contains 15 residues. V lost 1 base to trimming and J lost 4 bases, with 13 bases between them. Germline V CDR1 and CDR2: SGHDT, YYEEEE. The CDR3 is CASSLTGREADTQYF. The CDR3 nucleotides are TGTGCCAGCAGCTTGACAGGGAGAGAGGCAGATACGCAGTATTTT.

V is TRBV9 and J is TRBJ2-3; TRBD2 agrees at 11 bases. Germline values: CDR1 SGDLS, CDR2 YYNGEE. After removal of 4 bases from V and 3 bases from J, the junction contained 7 bases not matched to a gene. The CDR3 contains 16 residues. Here the CDR3 DNA reads TGTGCCAGCAGCAAACGACTAGCGGGGATTACAGATACGCAGTATTTT. Amino acids: CASSKRLAGITDTQYF.

The chain couples TRBV3-1 (or the pseudogene TRBV3-2) to TRBJ2-5; 10 bases are shared with TRBD1. Germline CDR1 and CDR2: LGHDT and YNNKEL (reference sequence). V shed 2 bases and J 3 bases; nucleotides not matched to a gene: 6. The CDR3 has 16 amino acids. CDR3 coding DNA: TGTGCCAGCAGCCAACCCGGGACAGGGGCGAAAGAGACCCAGTACTTC. It translates to CASSQPGTGAKETQYF.

The CDR3 DNA sequence: TGTGCCAGCAGTGAACGGACAGGGACGGAGACCCAGTACTTC. This translates into CASSERTGTETQYF. This chain links TRBV25-1 with TRBJ2-5; 8 nucleotides match TRBD1. With V trimmed by 2 bases and J by 5 bases, 4 bases remained unmatched. The CDR3 is made up of 14 amino acids. Germline CDR1 reads MGHDK; CDR2 reads SYGVNS.

The J gene is TRBJ1-3, the V gene TRBV11-2, with 10 bases matching TRBD1. In germline, CDR1 is SGHAT, CDR2 FQNNGV. This CDR3 has 16 amino acids. Trimming removed 3 bases from V and 4 bases from J; junction bases left unmatched: 6. This chain's CDR3 is CASSFIDRGPGNTIYF. The CDR3 DNA reads as TGTGCCAGCAGCTTTATCGACAGGGGGCCAGGAAACACCATATATTTT.

This clone occurred once. The genes are TRBV29-1 and TRBJ1-1; possible D gene TRBD1, 5 bases. CDR3 length: 10 residues. CDR1 and CDR2 from the germline V gene are SQVTM and ANQGSEA. The ends were cut back, 5 bases at V and 10 bases at J, with 11 bases in the middle. CDR3 region: CSVLQGRAFF. The CDR3 DNA follows: TGCAGCGTTCTGCAGGGTCGAGCTTTCTTT.

The chain couples TRBV7-2 to TRBJ2-2, with a weak D call TRBD1 (6 bases). This CDR3 comprises 14 residues. Trimming shortened V by 4 bases and J by 3 bases, and 9 bases separated the two germline ends. Germline assignment: CDR1 SGHTA and CDR2 FQGNSA. The CDR3 spells CASSSRQDTGELFF. Here the CDR3 DNA reads TGTGCCAGCAGCTCTAGACAGGACACCGGGGAGCTGTTTTTT.

The table lists this clone with a few counts. One junction end does not reproduce the germline sequence, and a read error may be involved. The chain recombines TRBV5-1 with TRBJ1-2; D remains ambiguous. The CDR3 contains 15 residues. From germline, CDR1 is SGHRS and CDR2 YFSETQ. The CDR3 here is CASRLGSSEPYGYTF. CDR3 sequence (DNA): TGCGCCAGCAGGTTGGGGAGTTCCGAACCATATGGCTACACCTTC.

This chain links TRBV20-1 with TRBJ1-6; D not resolved. CDR3 size: 15 residues. The V end lost 3 bases, the J end lost 3 bases, and 12 bases lay between the germline ends. Germline V CDR1 and CDR2: DFQATT, SNEGSKA (reference sequence). The CDR3 DNA reads as TGCAGTGCTAGTTCCGGAGGACTCTATAATTCACCCCTCCACTTT. Its translation is CSASSGGLYNSPLHF.

This clone was counted a single time. The rearrangement uses TRBV27 and TRBJ1-2; no definite D call. Trimming pared 3 bases from V and 4 bases from J, leaving 18 bases between. CDR1 and CDR2 (germline): MNHEY, SMNVEV (reference sequence). The length of the CDR3 is 16 residues. The CDR3 nucleotides read TGTGCCAGCAGTTTCCAAAGCCGGGGAGGGCCCTATGGCTACACCTTC. Translated, it gives CASSFQSRGGPYGYTF.

The rearrangement uses TRBV5-4 and TRBJ1-1; TRBD1 aligns across 9 bases. The CDR3 extends over 15 amino acids. Per germline, CDR1 SGHNT and CDR2 YYREEE (reference sequence). V shed 5 bases and J 0 bases; nucleotides not matched to a gene: 5. CDR3 sequence reads: CASRGQGPVNTEAFF. CDR3 in DNA: TGTGCCAGCAGGGGACAGGGACCCGTGAACACTGAAGCTTTCTTT.

The rearrangement links TRBV28 to TRBJ2-1; TRBD2 matches 8 bases. J lost 3 bases, V lost 5 bases, and 6 bases had no gene match. CDR3 length: 15 residues. In germline, CDR1 is MDHEN, CDR2 SYDVKM. CDR3 amino acids: CASSPTTSGYNEQFF. As DNA, the CDR3 is TGTGCCAGCAGTCCCACCACTAGCGGCTACAATGAGCAGTTCTTC. The full variable domain, completed using reference TRBV28 and TRBJ2-1, is DVKVTQSSRYLVKRTGEKVFLECVQDMDHENMFWYRQDPGLGLRLIYFSYDVKMKEKGDIPEGYSVSREKKERFSLILESASTNQTSMYLCASSPTTSGYNEQFFGPGTRLTVL.

This clone came up a few times. CDR3 in DNA: TGTGCCAGCAGTTGGGGGGCGGGGGCCTACAATGAGCAGTTCTTC. This translates into CASSWGAGAYNEQFF. This chain connects TRBV6-2 or TRBV6-3 to TRBJ2-1, with D possibly TRBD2 on 7 matching bases. The V and J ends lost 4 bases and 2 bases respectively, with 12 bases between them. CDR3 length: 15 residues. Germline CDR1 reads MNHEY; CDR2 reads SVGEGT.

The chain is built from TRBV9 and TRBJ1-3; 12 bases agree with TRBD1. V was pared by 0 bases and J by 4 bases, with 8 bases of the junction left unmatched. This CDR3 spans 18 amino acids. Germline loops: CDR1 SGDLS, CDR2 YYNGEE. This CDR3 is CASSVDGGQGASGNTIYF. CDR3 nucleotide sequence: TGTGCCAGCAGCGTAGATGGGGGACAGGGGGCATCCGGAAACACCATATATTTT.

The chain recombines TRBV9 with TRBJ1-4, with TRBD1 matching 7 bases. CDR3 length: 15 amino acids. Per the germline V gene, CDR1 is SGDLS and CDR2 is YYNGEE. The V gene end was trimmed by 3 bases and the J gene end by 4 bases; junction bases not matched to a gene: 6. CDR3 nucleotides: TGTGCCAGCAGCGGACGACAGGGCGGTAATGAAAAACTGTTTTTT. Translation gives CASSGRQGGNEKLFF.

The V and J genes are TRBV10-2 and TRBJ2-5; TRBD2 aligns across 8 bases. In germline, CDR1 is WSHSY, CDR2 SAAADI. V gave up 3 bases and J gave up 6 bases; unmatched junction bases: 24. The CDR3 has 20 residues. The CDR3 sequence is CASSDSAGGLLGIPRKTQYF. The CDR3, as DNA: TGCGCCAGCAGTGATTCGGCGGGAGGCCTACTCGGGATACCCAGGAAGACCCAGTACTTC.

CDR3 residues: CASSLASLLFF. The CDR3 DNA reads TGTGCCAGTAGTTTGGCCAGTTTACTGTTTTTT. The rearrangement joins TRBV19 to TRBJ1-4; D ambiguous. CDR3 length: 11 amino acids. CDR1 and CDR2 from the germline V gene are LNHDA and SQIVND (reference sequence). The germline V and J ends were trimmed by 5 bases and 13 bases, with 11 bases remaining between them. The full variable domain, completed using reference TRBV19 and TRBJ1-4, is DGGITQSPKYLFRKEGQNVTLSCEQNLNHDAMYWYRQDPGQGLRLIYYSQIVNDFQKGDIAEGYSVSREKKESFPLTVTSAQKNPTAFYLCASSLASLLFFGSGTQLSVL.

The chain combines TRBV11-2 with TRBJ1-2; D perhaps matches TRBD1 (5 bases). Trimming took off 3 bases at V and 2 bases at J, with 13 bases between the two ends. CDR1 SGHAT and CDR2 FQNNGV come from the germline V gene. The CDR3 extends over 15 amino acids. The CDR3 spells CASSLAGTFNYGYTF. CDR3 coding DNA: TGTGCCAGCAGCTTGGCCGGGACTTTCAACTATGGCTACACCTTC. The variable domain in full, with the rest retrieved from reference TRBV11-2 and TRBJ1-2, is EAGVAQSPRYKIIEKRQSVAFWCNPISGHATLYWYQQILGQGPKLLIQFQNNGVVDDSQLPKDRFSAERLKGVDSTLKIQPAKLEDSAVYLCASSLAGTFNYGYTFGSGTRLTVV.

The chain employs TRBV4-1 and TRBJ2-1; TRBD2 is a possible D gene (5 bases). Germline assignment: CDR1 MGHRA and CDR2 YSYEKL. V gave up 5 bases and J gave up 9 bases, with 14 bases separating them. The CDR3 covers 13 residues. CDR3 protein: CASSGLLGSEQFF. The CDR3 DNA reads as TGCGCCAGCAGCGGACTGCTAGGGAGTGAGCAGTTCTTC.